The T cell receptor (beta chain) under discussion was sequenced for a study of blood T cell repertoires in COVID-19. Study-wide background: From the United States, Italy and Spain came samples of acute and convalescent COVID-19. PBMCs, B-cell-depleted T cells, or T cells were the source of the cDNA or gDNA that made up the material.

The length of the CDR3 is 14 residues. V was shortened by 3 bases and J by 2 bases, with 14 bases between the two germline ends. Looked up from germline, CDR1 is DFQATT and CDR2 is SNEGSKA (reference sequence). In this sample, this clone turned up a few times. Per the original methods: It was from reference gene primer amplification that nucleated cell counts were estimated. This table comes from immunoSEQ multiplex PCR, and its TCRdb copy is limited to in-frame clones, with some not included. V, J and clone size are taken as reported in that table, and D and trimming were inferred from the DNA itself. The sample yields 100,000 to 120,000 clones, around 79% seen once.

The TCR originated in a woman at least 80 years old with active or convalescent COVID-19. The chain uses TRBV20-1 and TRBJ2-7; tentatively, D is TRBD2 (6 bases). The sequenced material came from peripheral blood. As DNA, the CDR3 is TGCAGTGCTAGTGGTAGCGGAGCGACCTACGAGCAGTACTTC. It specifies CSASGSGATYEQYF.